These 29 T cell receptor beta chains came from one sample sequenced in a study of T-cell reconstitution after alpha-beta-depleted transplantation in children. The TCRbeta library was prepared with unique molecular identifiers. TCRdb re-analysed the PCR reads in MiXCR, keeping a single row per CDR3 protein. The table includes hundreds of thousands of distinct CDR3 sequences, 16% detected once. The material sequenced was PBMCs from the stem cell graft donor, taken from the stem cell graft. The receptors derive from a human donor who donated a stem cell graft to a child with acute myeloid leukemia.

This clonotype was detected many times. This chain connects TRBV12-3 or TRBV12-4 to TRBJ1-1; 8 nucleotides match TRBD1. The CDR3 spans 13 residues. The V segment lost 5 bases and the J segment 5 bases; nucleotides outside the gene matches: 4. CDR3 region: CASSGQGWTEAFF. The DNA for the CDR3 is TGTGCCAGCAGTGGACAGGGATGGACTGAAGCTTTCTTT.

A few counts support this clonotype. The chain uses TRBV20-1 and TRBJ1-6; 7 bases fit TRBD1. Germline CDR1 reads DFQATT; CDR2 reads SNEGSKA (reference sequence). The trim removed 6 bases at V and 1 base at J, leaving 18 bases unmatched. This CDR3 comprises 19 residues. The CDR3 region is CSAIKYRGSFQSYNSPLHF. The CDR3 DNA sequence: TGCAGTGCCATTAAATACAGGGGATCGTTCCAGTCCTATAATTCACCCCTCCACTTT.

This clonotype was seen repeatedly, ten times or more. The J gene is TRBJ2-1, the V gene TRBV15; D is undetermined. The V gene's germline CDR1 is LNHNV and CDR2 YYDKDF (reference sequence). V shed 4 bases and J shed 0 bases, with 13 bases lying between them. The CDR3 totals 16 residues. The CDR3 spells CATSTSDLSSYNEQFF. The CDR3 bases are TGTGCCACCAGCACCAGCGATCTTAGCTCCTACAATGAGCAGTTCTTC. The variable domain in full, completed from reference TRBV15 and TRBJ2-1, reads DAMVIQNPRYQVTQFGKPVTLSCSQTLNHNVMYWYQQKSSQAPKLLFHYYDKDFNNEADTPDNFQSRRPNTSFCFLDIRSPGLGDTAMYLCATSTSDLSSYNEQFFGPGTRLTVL.

The chain employs TRBV7-2 and TRBJ1-1; D is ambiguous. This CDR3 has 15 amino acids. V was pared by 0 bases and J by 5 bases, with 13 bases between. In germline, CDR1 is SGHTA, CDR2 FQGNSA. CDR3 protein: CASSLAREGYTEAFF. The DNA for the CDR3 is TGTGCCAGCAGCTTAGCGAGGGAGGGATATACTGAAGCTTTCTTT.

This clonotype was recorded a few times. The V and J genes are TRBV6-2 or TRBV6-3 and TRBJ1-5; 11 bases are a match to TRBD1. Germline values: CDR1 MNHEY, CDR2 SVGEGT. V shed 6 bases and J 2 bases; nucleotides not matched to a gene: 12. The CDR3 has 18 amino acids. CDR3 nucleotide sequence: TGTGCCAGCAGCCCAAGAACATGGGGACAGGGGGGCAATCAGCCCCAGCATTTT. It encodes CASSPRTWGQGGNQPQHF.

Only a few counts were recorded for this clonotype. This chain uses TRBV19 with TRBJ1-5; possibly TRBD1 for D (6 bases). Germline V CDR1 and CDR2: LNHDA, SQIVND (reference sequence). The CDR3 has 14 residues. Trimming shortened V by 3 bases and J by 6 bases, and 12 bases separated the two germline ends. CDR3 loop: CASSMGAPGQPQHF. DNA for the CDR3: TGTGCCAGTAGTATGGGGGCGCCGGGTCAGCCCCAGCATTTT.

The sample holds a few counts of this clonotype. The J gene is TRBJ1-1, the V gene TRBV7-9; D is uncertain. The V and J ends lost 1 base and 4 bases respectively, with 7 bases between them. Germline CDR1 SEHNR, CDR2 FQNEAQ (reference sequence). This CDR3 has 13 residues. DNA for the CDR3: TGTGCCAGCAGCTTAGAGGACGGCACTGAAGCTTTCTTT. This codes for CASSLEDGTEAFF.

V usage is TRBV12-5 and J usage is TRBJ2-7; D gene ambiguous. Trimming pared 1 base from V and 0 bases from J, leaving 13 bases between. CDR1 and CDR2 (germline): LGHNT, FRNRAP. CDR3 size: 16 residues. CDR3 in DNA: TGTGCTAGTGGTTTGGAATTGTGGCCGGGCTCCTACGAGCAGTACTTC. Its protein is CASGLELWPGSYEQYF.

This clonotype was found a few times. The chain carries TRBV15 and TRBJ2-5; 13 bases align to TRBD2. The CDR3 loop spans 15 amino acids. The V segment lost 1 base and the J segment 4 bases; nucleotides outside the gene matches: 0. Germline assignment: CDR1 LNHNV and CDR2 YYDKDF (reference sequence). This CDR3 reads CATSRGLAGGETQYF. CDR3 sequence (DNA): TGTGCCACCAGCAGAGGACTAGCGGGGGGAGAGACCCAGTACTTC.

On this clonotype: No conserved phenylalanine or tryptophan ends this CDR3, so it is likely a read error. V and J are TRBV5-1 and TRBJ2-3; D is undetermined. CDR3 length equals 16 residues. Germline CDR1 and CDR2: SGHRS and YFSETQ. Trimming left V 4 bases short and J 0 bases short, with 15 bases between. The CDR3 DNA sequence: TGCGCCAGCAGCCAAGACTCCGACAAGAGCACAGATACGCAGTATCTT. Its protein product is CASSQDSDKSTDTQYL.

The genes are TRBV11-1 and TRBJ2-2; D ambiguous. CDR1 and CDR2 from the germline V gene are SGHAT and FQDESV (reference sequence). The CDR3 runs to 17 residues. Trimming removed 4 bases from V and 2 bases from J, with 17 bases in between. The CDR3 coding sequence is TGTGCCAGCAGCTCAGTGGGTAGTAGGGCCAACACCGGGGAGCTGTTTTTT. Protein sequence: CASSSVGSRANTGELFF.

This clonotype was detected once. Sequence at one end of the junction differs from germline and may be a read error. The chain carries TRBV20-1 and TRBJ2-6, with D unresolved. In germline, CDR1 is DFQATT, CDR2 SNEGSKA (reference sequence). The CDR3 sequence is 18 residues long. The CDR3 sequence is CCARDSFLESSGANVLTF. In DNA form, the CDR3 reads TGCTGTGCTAGAGATTCGTTTCTCGAGTCCTCTGGGGCCAACGTCCTGACTTTC.

There are a few counts of this clonotype. This sequence joins TRBV29-1 and TRBJ1-5; 7 bases fit TRBD1. V lost 5 bases and J lost 3; bases outside the gene matches: 4. Germline values: CDR1 SQVTM, CDR2 ANQGSEA. CDR3 length: 13 amino acids. CDR3 nucleotide sequence: TGCAGCGTTCGAACAGGGGCCAATCAGCCCCAGCATTTT. Translating gives CSVRTGANQPQHF.

The J gene is TRBJ2-7, the V gene TRBV7-2; D assignment may be TRBD1 or TRBD2 (5 bases each). The CDR3 consists of 15 residues. Germline CDR1 is SGHTA and CDR2 is FQGNSA. V dropped 1 base and J dropped 4 bases, with 14 bases sitting between them. The CDR3 DNA is TGTGCCAGCAGCTTAGAGGGCAGGGAGCTTTACGAGCAGTACTTC. Residues: CASSLEGRELYEQYF.

At least ten counts were recorded for this clonotype. The chain uses TRBV7-8 and TRBJ2-1; 7 bases align to TRBD2. In germline, CDR1 is SGHVS, CDR2 FQNEAQ. The CDR3 is made up of 12 amino acids. V was pared by 5 bases and J by 6 bases, with 1 base of the junction left unmatched. The CDR3 DNA sequence: TGTGCCAGCAGCCGACTAGCCAATGAGCAGTTCTTC. Protein sequence: CASSRLANEQFF.

This clonotype was counted ten times or more. The V and J genes are TRBV5-1 and TRBJ2-7, with D uncertain. Trimming pared 1 base from V and 5 bases from J, leaving 10 bases between. This CDR3 has 13 residues. CDR1 and CDR2 (germline): SGHRS, YFSETQ. The CDR3 here is CASSLTPADEQYV. CDR3 nucleotides: TGCGCCAGCAGCTTGACGCCGGCCGACGAGCAGTACGTC.

This clonotype showed up many times. The chain joins TRBV5-5 to TRBJ1-1; D uncertain. V lost 0 bases and J lost 8, with 14 bases in between. The CDR3 runs 14 residues. Germline loops: CDR1 SGHKS, CDR2 YYEKEE (reference sequence). CDR3 in DNA: TGTGCCAGCAGCTTGGTAACAGAACCCCCAGAAGCTTTCTTT. Its translation is CASSLVTEPPEAFF.

V gene TRBV6-2 or TRBV6-3 combines with J gene TRBJ2-3; TRBD2 aligns across 8 bases. This CDR3 comprises 17 residues. With 3 bases clipped from V and 0 bases from J, the junction kept 8 bases outside the gene matches. CDR1 is MNHEY, CDR2 SVGEGT, per germline. This CDR3 is CASSYSTSADSTDTQYF. The DNA of the CDR3 is TGTGCCAGCAGTTATTCGACTAGCGCTGATAGCACAGATACGCAGTATTTT.

This chain joins TRBV7-6 and TRBJ2-5, with TRBD2 matching 10 bases. This CDR3 comprises 17 residues. The junction had 8 bases not matched to a gene; V was cut back by 3 bases and J by 1 base. In germline, CDR1 is SGHVS, CDR2 FNYEAQ. CDR3 sequence: CASSLFGLAVSQETQYF. In nucleotides, the CDR3 is TGTGCCAGCAGCTTGTTTGGACTAGCGGTTTCCCAAGAGACCCAGTACTTC. Drawing the rest from reference TRBV7-6 and TRBJ2-5, the complete variable domain is GAGVSQSPRYKVTKRGQDVALRCDPISGHVSLYWYRQALGQGPEFLTYFNYEAQQDKSGLPNDRFSAERPEGSISTLTIQRTEQRDSAMYRCASSLFGLAVSQETQYFGPGTRLLVL.

The CDR3: CATTRQGQPQHF. In DNA, the CDR3 is TGTGCCACCACGAGACAGGGGCAGCCCCAGCATTTT. This rearrangement joins TRBV6-2 or TRBV6-3 to TRBJ1-5; 8 bases align to TRBD1. V was pared by 10 bases and J by 7 bases, with 6 bases of the junction left unmatched. CDR3 length equals 12 residues. The germline CDR1 and CDR2 sequences are MNHEY and SVGEGT.

On this clonotype: A much bigger clone sits one base away, suggesting this may be a read error. V usage is TRBV29-1 and J usage is TRBJ2-3, with D possibly TRBD2 on 7 matching bases. The V end was cut by 5 bases, the J end by 4 bases, with 19 bases between. This CDR3 has 15 amino acids. The germline CDR1 and CDR2 sequences are SQVTM and ANQGSEA. This chain's CDR3 is CSVPLGGGLSDTQYF. DNA of the CDR3: TGCAGCGTTCCATTAGGGGGGGGCCTGTCAGATACGCAGTATTTT.

The chain combines TRBV5-1 with TRBJ1-4; 9 bases line up with TRBD1. Per the germline V gene, CDR1 is SGHRS and CDR2 is YFSETQ. J was trimmed by 5 bases and V by 3 bases; bases with no gene match: 8. This CDR3 has 16 residues. The CDR3 DNA sequence: TGCGCCAGCAGCTGGACAGGGGCCCCACAAAATGAAAAACTGTTTTTT. Protein: CASSWTGAPQNEKLFF.

The table lists this clonotype with a few counts. This chain joins TRBV7-9 and TRBJ2-1; weak D call: TRBD2 (7 bases). This CDR3 contains 15 residues. From germline, CDR1 is SEHNR and CDR2 FQNEAQ (reference sequence). With 5 bases removed from V and 8 bases from J, the gap between germline ends came to 19 bases. The CDR3 nucleotides read TGTGCCAGCAGCCGCCAAGGGGGGGGGCCGCATGAGCAGTTCTTC. The encoded protein is CASSRQGGGPHEQFF. The full variable domain, completed using reference TRBV7-9 and TRBJ2-1, is DTGVSQNPRHKITKRGQNVTFRCDPISEHNRLYWYRQTLGQGPEFLTYFQNEAQLEKSRLLSDRFSAERPKGSFSTLEIQRTEQGDSAMYLCASSRQGGGPHEQFFGPGTRLTVL.

This clonotype has ten or more counts. The CDR3 sequence is CASGLVGGELFF. The CDR3 region has the DNA TGTGCTAGTGGTTTGGTTGGAGGGGAGCTGTTTTTT. The chain carries TRBV12-5 and TRBJ2-2, with D unresolved. Germline V gives CDR1 LGHNT, CDR2 FRNRAP. This CDR3 spans 12 amino acids. Trimming stripped 0 bases from V and 8 bases from J, with 4 bases between.

A remark on this clonotype: A much more abundant neighbour one base away suggests this may be a read error. CDR3 sequence (DNA): TGTGCCAGCAGCTTACAGGGGGCCTACGAGCAGTACGTC. This codes for CASSLQGAYEQYV. The chain links TRBV11-2 to TRBJ2-7; 7 nucleotides align to TRBD1. Germline V gene lookup returns CDR1 SGHAT and CDR2 FQNNGV. The ends lost 2 bases at V and 2 bases at J; junction bases unmatched: 0. CDR3 size: 13 residues.

This clonotype has only a few counts. The chain joins TRBV9 to TRBJ1-5, with D tentatively TRBD1 (5 bases). The V and J ends lost 3 bases and 5 bases respectively, with 15 bases between them. Germline CDR1 is SGDLS and CDR2 is YYNGEE. The CDR3 totals 15 residues. CDR3 residues: CASSGGGGKDQPQHF. CDR3 in DNA: TGTGCCAGCAGCGGCGGCGGGGGAAAGGATCAGCCCCAGCATTTT.

V is TRBV7-3 and J is TRBJ1-2; perhaps TRBD1 as D (5 bases). Germline values: CDR1 SGHTA, CDR2 FQGTGA. This CDR3 has 18 amino acids. Trimming cost V 3 bases and J 4 bases, with 24 bases left between them. The CDR3 loop reads CASSFTGTGFTFVYGYTF. CDR3 in DNA: TGTGCCAGCAGCTTCACCGGCACAGGCTTTACCTTCGTCTATGGCTACACCTTC. Variable domain in full (rest from reference TRBV7-3 and TRBJ1-2): GAGVSQTPSNKVTEKGKYVELRCDPISGHTALYWYRQSLGQGPEFLIYFQGTGAADDSGLPNDRFFAVRPEGSVSTLKIQRTERGDSAVYLCASSFTGTGFTFVYGYTFGSGTRLTVV.

With respect to this clonotype: This may stem from a read error, because a much larger clone lies one nucleotide away. This sequence joins TRBV27 and TRBJ1-1, with unresolved D. Germline assignment: CDR1 MNHEY and CDR2 SMNVEV (reference sequence). The V and J ends lost 6 bases and 0 bases respectively, with 8 bases between them. There are 13 residues in the CDR3. The DNA for the CDR3 is TGTGCCAGCAGGCCATTTGTGAACACTGAAGCTTTCTTT. This sequence encodes CASRPFVNTEAFF.

Ten or more counts support this clonotype. V gene TRBV12-3 or TRBV12-4 combines with J gene TRBJ2-3, with 7 nucleotides matching TRBD2. This CDR3 spans 14 amino acids. V lost 6 bases, J lost 6 bases, and 9 bases stayed unmatched. The CDR3 here is CASSSSGASDTQYF. The CDR3 nucleotides read TGTGCCAGCAGCTCAAGCGGGGCTAGCGATACGCAGTATTTT.